Shown below are 9 T cell receptor beta chains from a single sample sequenced in a study of graft-versus-host responses after intestinal transplantation. Intraepithelial lymphocytes and lamina propria lymphocytes were released through processing of graft tissue. Clones were read by immunoSEQ multiplex PCR, and TCRdb kept only the in-frame ones, dropping some. The sample holds just over 1,000 clones; about 87% are singletons and the top ten take 18%. Sequencing was performed on ileum tissue, taken 109 to 110 days after intestinal transplant. Receptor source: a human patient who received an intestinal transplant, so some T cells may come from the graft donor.

CDR3 sequence: CASSLVSGRLNEQFF. The CDR3 nucleotides read TGCGCCAGCAGCCTGGTTAGCGGGAGGCTCAATGAGCAGTTCTTC. The rearrangement uses TRBV4-1 and TRBJ2-1; TRBD2 matches at 10 bases. J gave up 6 bases and V 4 bases, and 6 bases lay outside the gene matches. The germline V gene encodes CDR1 MGHRA and CDR2 YSYEKL. CDR3 length equals 15 residues.

The chain employs TRBV6-5 and TRBJ2-7; D may be TRBD1 or TRBD2 (5 bases each). Trimming removed 4 bases at V and 2 bases at J, with 9 bases between. The CDR3 is made up of 13 amino acids. Germline V lookup: CDR1 MNHEY, CDR2 SVGAGI. The CDR3 DNA is TGTGCCAGCAGTTGGGACGAAACCTACGAGCAGTACTTC. Encoded protein: CASSWDETYEQYF.

CDR3 sequence reads: CAWRAGGSNQPQHF. The DNA for the CDR3 is TGTGCCTGGAGGGCAGGAGGTAGCAATCAGCCCCAGCATTTT. The chain has TRBV30 and TRBJ1-5; D is undetermined. The CDR3 contains 14 residues. The germline V gene has CDR1 GTSNPN and CDR2 SVGIG (reference sequence). Trimming pared 3 bases from V and 0 bases from J, leaving 9 bases between.

V usage is TRBV12-2 and J usage is TRBJ2-7; no DNA check was done on the table's D call, TRBD1. TRBV12-2 is given as a pseudogene. The CDR3 covers 19 residues. The CDR3 here is CASRLTEWIRQDRGSEQYF. CDR3 sequence (DNA): TGTGCAAGTCGCTTAACAGAGTGGATACGCCAGGACAGGGGGTCCGAGCAGTACTTC.

This clone is a singleton in its sample. The chain joins TRBV4-2 to TRBJ2-6; no firm D call. Germline CDR1 reads LGHNA; CDR2 reads YNFKEQ. The CDR3 loop spans 15 amino acids. V lost 0 bases, J lost 0 bases, and 3 bases lay in between. The CDR3 protein is CASSQDNSGANVLTF. CDR3 nucleotides: TGTGCCAGCAGCCAAGACAACTCTGGGGCCAACGTCCTGACTTTC.

J is TRBJ2-7 and V is TRBV6-1; a weak D match, TRBD1 (6 bases). Between the trimmed V and J ends, which lost 4 bases and 3 bases, there was a span of 13 bases. The CDR3 extends over 14 amino acids. Germline V gives CDR1 MNHNS, CDR2 SASEGT. CDR3 amino acids: CASSGRGLVYEQYF. For the CDR3, the DNA is TGTGCCAGCAGTGGCAGGGGCCTAGTCTACGAGCAGTACTTC.

This clone was detected only once. J is TRBJ2-5 and V is TRBV5-1; 9 bases are a match to TRBD1. The J call may be incorrect, as the DNA end agrees better with TRBJ2-7. CDR3 length: 16 residues. Per the germline V gene, CDR1 is SGHRS and CDR2 is YFSETQ. CDR3 loop: CASSFGARDRASEQYF. CDR3 DNA sequence: TGCGCCAGCAGCTTTGGGGCCCGGGACAGGGCGTCCGAGCAGTACTTC.

The rearrangement links TRBV10-2 to TRBJ1-2; D unclear. V lost 5 bases and J 1 base, leaving 8 bases between the germline ends. Per germline, CDR1 WSHSY and CDR2 SAAADI. This CDR3 contains 13 residues. Here the CDR3 reads CASSPGSNYGYTF. In DNA, the CDR3 is TGCGCCAGCAGTCCCGGGAGTAACTATGGCTACACCTTC.

The chain has TRBV19 and TRBJ2-7, with 12 nucleotides matching TRBD2. V lost 4 bases to trimming and J lost 2 bases; unmatched junction nucleotides: 0. CDR3 size: 14 residues. Germline V gene lookup returns CDR1 LNHDA and CDR2 SQIVND (reference sequence). Here the CDR3 reads CASSRLAGAYEQYF. DNA for the CDR3: TGTGCCAGTAGTAGACTAGCGGGAGCCTACGAGCAGTACTTC.